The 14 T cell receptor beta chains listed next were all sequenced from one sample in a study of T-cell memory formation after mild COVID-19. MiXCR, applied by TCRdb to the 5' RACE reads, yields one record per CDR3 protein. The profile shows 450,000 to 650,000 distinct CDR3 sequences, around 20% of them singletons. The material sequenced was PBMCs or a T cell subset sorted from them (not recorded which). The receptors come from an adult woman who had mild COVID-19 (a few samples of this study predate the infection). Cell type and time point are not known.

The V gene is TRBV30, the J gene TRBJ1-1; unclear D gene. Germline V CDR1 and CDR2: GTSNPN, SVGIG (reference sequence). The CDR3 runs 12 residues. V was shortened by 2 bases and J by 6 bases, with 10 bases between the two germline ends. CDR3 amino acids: CAWSKSRPEAFF. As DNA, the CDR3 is TGTGCCTGGAGTAAATCGAGGCCTGAAGCTTTCTTT.

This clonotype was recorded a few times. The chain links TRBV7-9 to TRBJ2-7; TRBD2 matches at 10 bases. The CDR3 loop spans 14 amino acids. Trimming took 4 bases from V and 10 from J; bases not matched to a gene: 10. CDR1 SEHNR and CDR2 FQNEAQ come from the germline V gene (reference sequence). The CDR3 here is CASSSSGTSENQYF. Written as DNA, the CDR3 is TGTGCCAGCAGCTCCTCCGGGACTAGCGAGAACCAGTACTTC.

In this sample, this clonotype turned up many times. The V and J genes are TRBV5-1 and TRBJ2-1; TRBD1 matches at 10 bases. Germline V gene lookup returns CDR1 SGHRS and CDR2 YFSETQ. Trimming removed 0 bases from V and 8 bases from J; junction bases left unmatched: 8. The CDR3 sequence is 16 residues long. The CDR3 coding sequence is TGCGCCAGCAGCTTGGGAGTGGGACAGGGGTTGGATGAGCAGTTCTTC. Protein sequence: CASSLGVGQGLDEQFF.

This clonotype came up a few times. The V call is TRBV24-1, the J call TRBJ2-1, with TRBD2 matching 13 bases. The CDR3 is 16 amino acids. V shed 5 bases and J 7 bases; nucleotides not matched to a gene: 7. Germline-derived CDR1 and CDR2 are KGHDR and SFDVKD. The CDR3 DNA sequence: TGTGCCACCAGTGCACTAGCGGGAGGGCCGAAGAATGAGCAGTTCTTC. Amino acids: CATSALAGGPKNEQFF.

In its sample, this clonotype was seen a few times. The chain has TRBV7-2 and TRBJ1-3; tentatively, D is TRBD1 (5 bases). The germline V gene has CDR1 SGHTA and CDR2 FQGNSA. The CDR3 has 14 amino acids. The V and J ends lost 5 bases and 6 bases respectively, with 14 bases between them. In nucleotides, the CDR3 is TGTGCCAGCAGCCACCGACAGCCAGAAAACACCATATATTTT. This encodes CASSHRQPENTIYF.

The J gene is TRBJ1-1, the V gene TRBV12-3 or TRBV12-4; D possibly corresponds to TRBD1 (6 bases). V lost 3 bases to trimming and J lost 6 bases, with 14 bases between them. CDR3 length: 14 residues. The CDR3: CASSFRGGIAEAFF. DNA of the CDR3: TGTGCCAGCAGTTTTAGGGGGGGTATCGCTGAAGCTTTCTTT.

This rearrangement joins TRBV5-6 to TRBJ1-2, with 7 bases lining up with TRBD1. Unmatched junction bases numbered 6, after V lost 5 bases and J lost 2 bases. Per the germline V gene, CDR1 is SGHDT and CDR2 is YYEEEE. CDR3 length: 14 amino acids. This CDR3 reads CASRPLTGNYGYTF. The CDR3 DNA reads TGTGCCAGCAGACCCCTGACAGGGAACTATGGCTACACCTTC. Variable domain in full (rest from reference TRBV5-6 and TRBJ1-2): DAGVTQSPTHLIKTRGQQVTLRCSPKSGHDTVSWYQQALGQGPQFIFQYYEEEERQRGNFPDRFSGHQFPNYSSELNVNALLLGDSALYLCASRPLTGNYGYTFGSGTRLTVV.

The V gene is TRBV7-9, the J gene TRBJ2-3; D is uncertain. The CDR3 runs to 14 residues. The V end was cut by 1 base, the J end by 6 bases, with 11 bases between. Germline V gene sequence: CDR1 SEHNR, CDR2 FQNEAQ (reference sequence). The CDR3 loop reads CASSLVPPSDTQYF. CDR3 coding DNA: TGTGCCAGCAGCTTAGTCCCCCCATCGGATACGCAGTATTTT.

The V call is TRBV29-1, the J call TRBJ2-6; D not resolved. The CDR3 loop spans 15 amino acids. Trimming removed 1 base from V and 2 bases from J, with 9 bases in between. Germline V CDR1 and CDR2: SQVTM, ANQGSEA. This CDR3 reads CSVEGWAAGANVLTF. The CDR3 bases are TGCAGCGTTGAAGGGTGGGCAGCTGGGGCCAACGTCCTGACTTTC.

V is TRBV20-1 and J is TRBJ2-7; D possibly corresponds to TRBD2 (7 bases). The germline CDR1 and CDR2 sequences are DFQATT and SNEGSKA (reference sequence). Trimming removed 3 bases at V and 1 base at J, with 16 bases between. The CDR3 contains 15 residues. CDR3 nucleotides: TGCAGTGCTAGCAGGGGTAGCGGGTTATCCTACGAGCAGTACTTC. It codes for CSASRGSGLSYEQYF.

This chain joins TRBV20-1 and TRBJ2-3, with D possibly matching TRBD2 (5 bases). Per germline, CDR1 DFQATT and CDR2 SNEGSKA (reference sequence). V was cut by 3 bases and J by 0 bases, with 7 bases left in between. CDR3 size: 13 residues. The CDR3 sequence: CSASGGSTDTQYF. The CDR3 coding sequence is TGCAGTGCTAGCGGCGGGAGCACAGATACGCAGTATTTT.

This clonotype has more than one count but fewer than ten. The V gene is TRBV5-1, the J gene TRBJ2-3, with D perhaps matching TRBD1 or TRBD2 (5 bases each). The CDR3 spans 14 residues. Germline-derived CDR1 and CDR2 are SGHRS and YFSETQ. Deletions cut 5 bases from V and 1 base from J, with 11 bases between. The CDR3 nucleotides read TGCGCCAGCAGGAGGGAAGGGGGCACAGATACGCAGTATTTT. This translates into CASRREGGTDTQYF. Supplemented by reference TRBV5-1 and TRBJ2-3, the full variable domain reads KAGVTQTPRYLIKTRGQQVTLSCSPISGHRSVSWYQQTPGQGLQFLFEYFSETQRNKGNFPGRFSGRQFSNSRSEMNVSTLELGDSALYLCASRREGGTDTQYFGPGTRLTVL.

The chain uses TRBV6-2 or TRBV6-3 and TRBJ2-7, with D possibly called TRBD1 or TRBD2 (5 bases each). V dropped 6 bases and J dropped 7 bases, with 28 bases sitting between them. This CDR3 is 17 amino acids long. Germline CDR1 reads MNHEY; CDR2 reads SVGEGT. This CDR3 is CASSPERAPFLPGEQYF. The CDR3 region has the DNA TGTGCCAGCAGCCCCGAGAGGGCCCCCTTCCTCCCAGGGGAGCAGTACTTC.

The CDR3 DNA reads as TGCGCCAGCAGCCCGGACGGATCGAACACCGGGGAGCTGTTTTTT. This codes for CASSPDGSNTGELFF. V and J are TRBV5-1 and TRBJ2-2; D unclear. The CDR3 length is 15 residues. Germline V gene sequence: CDR1 SGHRS, CDR2 YFSETQ. The V end was cut by 4 bases, the J end by 0 bases, with 10 bases between.